A single sample gave rise to the 15 T cell receptor beta chains below, sequenced in a study of blood T cell repertoires in COVID-19. Assay used: immunoSEQ multiplex PCR; TCRdb lists only in-frame clones, some missing. The sample carries roughly 45,000 clones, around 73% recorded once. The sample taken for sequencing was peripheral blood. The receptors stem from a woman in her seventies with acute or convalescent COVID-19.

This chain joins TRBV5-1 and TRBJ1-4, with 8 bases fitting TRBD1. CDR1 and CDR2 from the germline V gene are SGHRS and YFSETQ. This CDR3 comprises 15 residues. V lost 1 base to trimming and J lost 6 bases; unmatched junction nucleotides: 5. The CDR3 bases are TGCGCCAGCAGCTTGCGACAGGGGAGGGATGAAAAACTGTTTTTT. As protein: CASSLRQGRDEKLFF.

The chain employs TRBV5-1 and TRBJ2-1; TRBD2 matches at 9 bases. There are 14 residues in the CDR3. Losses at the gene ends were 5 bases for V and 6 bases for J; bases not matched to a gene: 6. The germline CDR1 and CDR2 sequences are SGHRS and YFSETQ. The DNA of the CDR3 is TGCGCCAGCAGGACCGGGACTAGCTCCAATGAGCAGTTCTTC. It translates to CASRTGTSSNEQFF.

The chain recombines TRBV7-3 with TRBJ2-7; 7 bases align to TRBD1. Germline values: CDR1 SGHTA, CDR2 FQGTGA. The CDR3 runs 14 residues. V was pared by 3 bases and J by 2 bases, with 4 bases of the junction left unmatched. CDR3 sequence reads: CASSLAGGTYEQYF. For the CDR3, the DNA is TGTGCCAGCAGCTTGGCAGGGGGAACCTACGAGCAGTACTTC.

This clone came up once. Here the CDR3 reads CASSVVGGAGNTIYF. In DNA, the CDR3 is TGTGCCAGCAGCGTAGTCGGGGGGGCTGGAAACACCATATATTTT. This chain links TRBV9 with TRBJ1-3, with TRBD1 as a possible D gene (5 bases). Germline lookup yields CDR1 SGDLS and CDR2 YYNGEE. V lost 0 bases to trimming and J lost 2 bases, with 9 bases between them. This CDR3 has 15 residues.

V and J are TRBV11-2 and TRBJ2-7; 9 bases are a match to TRBD1. Trimming cost V 4 bases and J 2 bases; bases outside gene matches: 9. The CDR3 has 16 amino acids. The germline gives CDR1 SGHAT, CDR2 FQNNGV. The CDR3 DNA sequence: TGTGCCAGCAGCTACCTTAAAGGGACAGGGCCCTACGAGCAGTACTTC. It yields the protein CASSYLKGTGPYEQYF.

The chain joins TRBV29-1 to TRBJ1-1, with TRBD1 as a possible D gene (5 bases). This CDR3 comprises 11 residues. Germline V gives CDR1 SQVTM, CDR2 ANQGSEA. Trimming took 6 bases from V and 6 from J, leaving 11 bases between them. The CDR3, as DNA: TGCAGCGTGCGAGACAGCGCTGAAGCTTTCTTT. As protein: CSVRDSAEAFF.

This clone was detected many times. V gene TRBV30 combines with J gene TRBJ1-5; 10 bases agree with TRBD1. J was trimmed by 2 bases and V by 2 bases; bases with no gene match: 15. The CDR3 length is 19 residues. Looked up from germline, CDR1 is GTSNPN and CDR2 is SVGIG (reference sequence). Here the CDR3 DNA reads TGTGCCTGGAGTCTTGGGACAGGGGATTTTTTTAAGGGCAATCAGCCCCAGCATTTT. This codes for CAWSLGTGDFFKGNQPQHF. The entire variable domain, with the rest obtained from reference TRBV30 and TRBJ1-5, is as follows: SQTIHQWPATLVQPVGSPLSLECTVEGTSNPNLYWYRQAAGRGLQLLFYSVGIGQISSEVPQNLSASRPQDRQFILSSKKLLLSDSGFYLCAWSLGTGDFFKGNQPQHFGDGTRLSIL.

The genes are TRBV5-1 and TRBJ2-5, with 8 bases aligning to TRBD1. This CDR3 region has 14 residues. Unmatched junction bases numbered 4, after V lost 4 bases and J lost 2 bases. The germline CDR1 and CDR2 sequences are SGHRS and YFSETQ. The CDR3 spells CASSPGQEQETQYF. The CDR3 DNA follows: TGCGCCAGCAGCCCGGGACAGGAACAAGAGACCCAGTACTTC.

The rearrangement links TRBV7-9 to TRBJ2-7; 14 nucleotides match TRBD2. The CDR3 is 15 residues long. Germline V gene lookup returns CDR1 SEHNR and CDR2 FQNEAQ (reference sequence). J lost 10 bases, V lost 8 bases, and 13 bases had no gene match. As DNA, the CDR3 is TGTGCCAGCGGCTACCCTGGGACTAGCGGGGGCCAACAGTACTTC. The encoded protein is CASGYPGTSGGQQYF.

The V gene is TRBV7-9, the J gene TRBJ2-1; possibly TRBD2 for D (7 bases). The CDR3 totals 16 residues. The germline V gene encodes CDR1 SEHNR and CDR2 FQNEAQ (reference sequence). V lost 1 base and J lost 4, with 14 bases in between. The CDR3 sequence is CASSLGEGGMYNEQFF. The CDR3 nucleotides are TGTGCCAGCAGCTTAGGGGAGGGGGGGATGTACAATGAGCAGTTCTTC.

This clone appeared a few times. V usage is TRBV14 and J usage is TRBJ2-4; 7 nucleotides match TRBD2. V shed 4 bases and J 9 bases; nucleotides not matched to a gene: 6. This CDR3 spans 13 amino acids. Looked up from germline, CDR1 is SGHDN and CDR2 is FVKESK. The CDR3 sequence is CASSPGGLSIQYF. The CDR3 nucleotides are TGTGCCAGCAGCCCGGGGGGATTAAGCATTCAGTACTTC.

CDR3 nucleotides: TGTGCCTGCGACAGACTGAACACTGAAGCTTTCTTT. This sequence encodes CACDRLNTEAFF. The J gene is TRBJ1-1, the V gene TRBV2; D may be TRBD1 (5 bases). The germline gives CDR1 SNHLY, CDR2 FYNNEI. The CDR3 has 12 residues. V lost 11 bases and J 0 bases, leaving 10 bases between the germline ends.

The chain couples TRBV9 to TRBJ1-5, with D possibly being TRBD1 (6 bases). Germline loops: CDR1 SGDLS, CDR2 YYNGEE. V was pared by 9 bases and J by 3 bases, with 25 bases between. The CDR3 runs 17 residues. For the CDR3, the DNA is TGTGCCACCTCAGAACATAGGGGGAGGGCGAACAATCAGCCCCAGCATTTT. Translation gives CATSEHRGRANNQPQHF.

V and J are TRBV2 and TRBJ2-5; possible D gene TRBD2, 6 bases. V lost 2 bases and J 4 bases, leaving 14 bases between the germline ends. This CDR3 comprises 15 residues. From germline, CDR1 is SNHLY and CDR2 FYNNEI. The CDR3 is CASSESGLRGETQYF. CDR3 coding DNA: TGTGCCAGCAGTGAATCGGGACTCCGAGGAGAGACCCAGTACTTC.

This chain's CDR3 is CAWTSYTGKDEKLFF. CDR3 nucleotides: TGTGCCTGGACCTCTTATACAGGGAAGGATGAAAAACTGTTTTTT. V and J are TRBV30 and TRBJ1-4; TRBD1 is a possible D gene (6 bases). This CDR3 comprises 15 residues. Germline-derived CDR1 and CDR2 are GTSNPN and SVGIG (reference sequence). Trimming took off 4 bases at V and 6 bases at J, with 18 bases between the two ends.